Following are 21 T cell receptor beta chains from one sample sequenced in a study of blood T cells in healthy people across ages. Alongside a J-beta primer mix, a sample-barcoded 5' primer served in a second PCR lasting about 7 to 12 cycles. TCRdb redid the calling of the 5' RACE reads with MiXCR, one entry per CDR3 protein. The sample shows 1.5 million or so distinct CDR3 sequences, about 45% of them seen only once. The sequenced material came from blood. The receptors were sampled from a woman aged 18-35 years in good health.

This clonotype was counted between two and nine times. V is TRBV7-9 and J is TRBJ1-2, with TRBD1 as a possible D gene (5 bases). The length of the CDR3 is 13 residues. The germline gives CDR1 SEHNR, CDR2 FQNEAQ (reference sequence). The V end was cut by 5 bases, the J end by 6 bases, with 13 bases between. CDR3 region: CASSGDSVNGYTF. In DNA, the CDR3 is TGTGCCAGCAGCGGCGACAGCGTTAATGGCTACACCTTC.

V is TRBV15 and J is TRBJ1-2; 7 nucleotides align to TRBD1. CDR1 and CDR2 from the germline V gene are LNHNV and YYDKDF (reference sequence). Germline trimming cut 4 bases from V and 3 bases from J; bases unmatched to any gene: 2. CDR3 length equals 13 residues. For the CDR3, the DNA is TGTGCCACCAGCAAGGGGACAGACTATGGCTACACCTTC. Amino acids: CATSKGTDYGYTF.

The genes are TRBV2 and TRBJ1-2; no definite D call. CDR1 is SNHLY and CDR2 is FYNNEI in the germline V gene. V was pared by 6 bases and J by 5 bases, with 16 bases between. This CDR3 contains 14 residues. The CDR3 DNA reads TGTGCCAGCAGCTCAGGACTCCTTGGGTATGGCTACACCTTC. Residues: CASSSGLLGYGYTF. Full variable domain (outside the CDR3, taken from reference TRBV2 and TRBJ1-2): EPEVTQTPSHQVTQMGQEVILRCVPISNHLYFYWYRQILGQKVEFLVSFYNNEISEKSEIFDDQFSVERPDGSNFTLKIRSTKLEDSAMYFCASSSGLLGYGYTFGSGTRLTVV.

This chain joins TRBV3-1 and TRBJ2-5; 7 bases are shared with TRBD2. The tail of the sequence fits TRBJ2-7 better, so the J call may be wrong. The CDR3 covers 12 residues. Germline CDR1 and CDR2: LGHDT and YNNKEL (reference sequence). CDR3 amino acids: CASRDYDDEQYF. CDR3 nucleotide sequence: TGTGCCAGTCGGGACTATGACGACGAGCAGTACTTC.

The V call is TRBV28, the J call TRBJ2-1, with 11 nucleotides matching TRBD2. This CDR3 contains 16 residues. The J segment lost 3 bases and the V segment lost 8 bases, leaving 9 bases of the junction unmatched. The germline gives CDR1 MDHEN, CDR2 SYDVKM. This chain's CDR3 is CASAPAGTSGYNEQFF. The CDR3 DNA reads TGTGCCAGCGCTCCGGCCGGGACTAGCGGCTACAATGAGCAGTTCTTC.

The V call is TRBV7-2, the J call TRBJ2-1; D is tentatively TRBD1 or TRBD2 (6 bases each). The end of the DNA aligns better with TRBJ2-7, so the J call may be wrong. The CDR3 length is 18 residues. CDR1 and CDR2 (germline): SGHTA, FQGNSA. The CDR3 is CASSLWGTGASSYNEQYF. DNA of the CDR3: TGTGCCAGCAGCTTATGGGGTACGGGGGCGAGCTCCTACAATGAGCAGTACTTC.

This rearrangement joins TRBV7-2 to TRBJ1-2, with D perhaps TRBD1 (6 bases). CDR1 SGHTA and CDR2 FQGNSA come from the germline V gene. This CDR3 spans 14 amino acids. The ends were cut back, 3 bases at V and 3 bases at J, with 11 bases in the middle. CDR3 sequence reads: CASSLRDNHYGYTF. The CDR3 DNA reads as TGTGCCAGCAGCTTGAGGGACAACCACTATGGCTACACCTTC.

The chain is built from TRBV2 and TRBJ2-5, with D maybe TRBD2 (6 bases). Germline V gives CDR1 SNHLY, CDR2 FYNNEI. This CDR3 comprises 15 residues. V was shortened by 3 bases and J by 1 base, with 12 bases between the two germline ends. The CDR3 nucleotides are TGTGCCAGCAGTGAGGGAGGCAGCTCCCAAGAGACCCAGTACTTC. It encodes CASSEGGSSQETQYF.

V gene TRBV25-1 combines with J gene TRBJ2-1; perhaps TRBD2 as D (6 bases). V was trimmed by 2 bases and J by 0 bases, leaving 11 bases between them. This CDR3 has 16 amino acids. Germline V gene sequence: CDR1 MGHDK, CDR2 SYGVNS. The CDR3 protein is CASSEIRGSSYNEQFF. The CDR3 DNA reads TGTGCCAGCAGTGAAATCCGGGGGAGCTCCTACAATGAGCAGTTCTTC.

The chain is built from TRBV20-1 and TRBJ1-1, with a weak D call TRBD1 (5 bases). Trimming pared 2 bases from V and 0 bases from J, leaving 31 bases between. The CDR3 runs to 21 residues. The germline V gene has CDR1 DFQATT and CDR2 SNEGSKA (reference sequence). CDR3 sequence: CSARIETELIGALYMNTEAFF. The CDR3 coding sequence is TGCAGTGCTAGAATCGAGACGGAATTAATTGGGGCCTTATATATGAACACTGAAGCTTTCTTT.

This clonotype was counted between two and nine times. The V call is TRBV29-1, the J call TRBJ2-1, with TRBD1 matching 7 bases. The DNA end is a closer match to TRBJ2-7, so the J assignment may be wrong. The CDR3 has 16 residues. Looked up from germline, CDR1 is SQVTM and CDR2 is ANQGSEA. CDR3 amino acids: CSVEPTGAPSYNEQYF. The CDR3 DNA follows: TGCAGCGTTGAACCCACAGGGGCACCCTCCTACAATGAGCAGTACTTC.

This clonotype was observed a handful of times. The chain joins TRBV2 to TRBJ1-2, with 10 bases matching TRBD1. The CDR3 runs 14 residues. The germline CDR1 and CDR2 sequences are SNHLY and FYNNEI. Unmatched junction bases numbered 5, after V lost 5 bases and J lost 5 bases. The DNA for the CDR3 is TGTGCCAGCAGTTCCGGACAGGGGGAGTATGGCTACACCTTC. It yields the protein CASSSGQGEYGYTF.

DNA for the CDR3: TGCAGTGCTGAGGTGATGCGCGGTGGGGATGCTAACTATGGCTACACCTTC. Protein sequence: CSAEVMRGGDANYGYTF. The chain employs TRBV20-1 and TRBJ1-2; unclear D gene. This CDR3 comprises 17 residues. Per the germline V gene, CDR1 is DFQATT and CDR2 is SNEGSKA (reference sequence). The ends were cut back, 5 bases at V and 0 bases at J, with 22 bases in the middle.

The chain joins TRBV27 to TRBJ1-5; no reliable D call. This CDR3 is 14 amino acids long. The ends were cut back, 3 bases at V and 1 base at J, with 7 bases in the middle. From germline, CDR1 is MNHEY and CDR2 SMNVEV (reference sequence). The CDR3 sequence is CASSFHDSNQPQHF. For the CDR3, the DNA is TGTGCCAGCAGTTTCCATGACAGCAATCAGCCCCAGCATTTT.

The gene calls are TRBV7-6 and TRBJ2-7, with D possibly being TRBD2 (6 bases). Germline CDR1 is SGHVS and CDR2 is FNYEAQ. This CDR3 comprises 16 residues. The ends were cut back, 2 bases at V and 3 bases at J, with 17 bases in the middle. The CDR3 region has the DNA TGTGCCAGCAGCTTATGGGGAGCGGGTCCCCTCTACGAGCAGTACTTC. Its protein is CASSLWGAGPLYEQYF.

V is TRBV3-1 and J is TRBJ1-6; D ambiguous. Germline CDR1 and CDR2: LGHDT and YNNKEL (reference sequence). This CDR3 has 14 residues. V shed 1 base and J shed 5 bases, with 6 bases lying between them. CDR3 sequence (DNA): TGTGCCAGCAGCCAAGGCAGGAATAATTCACCCCTCCACTTT. It translates to CASSQGRNNSPLHF.

Only a few counts were recorded for this clonotype. This rearrangement joins TRBV30 to TRBJ1-1; TRBD1 might be the D (5 bases). The CDR3 contains 15 residues. The V end lost 2 bases, the J end lost 3 bases, and 16 bases lay between the germline ends. Germline V gene lookup returns CDR1 GTSNPN and CDR2 SVGIG (reference sequence). CDR3 nucleotide sequence: TGTGCCTGGAGTATCCAGGGACTCCTAGACACTGAAGCTTTCTTT. It yields the protein CAWSIQGLLDTEAFF.

V usage is TRBV24-1 and J usage is TRBJ2-1, with D possibly being TRBD2 (6 bases). CDR1 KGHDR and CDR2 SFDVKD come from the germline V gene. The CDR3 length is 16 residues. V was pared by 4 bases and J by 4 bases, with 16 bases between. The CDR3 DNA is TGTGCCACCAGTGACCCGACTAGGGGCCCTTACAATGAGCAGTTCTTC. Translating gives CATSDPTRGPYNEQFF.

The CDR3 bases are TGCAGTGCTAGAGAGTCGGTTTTTGGTTCACCCCTCCACTTT. The encoded protein is CSARESVFGSPLHF. The chain carries TRBV20-1 and TRBJ1-6; D call uncertain. The V gene's germline CDR1 is DFQATT and CDR2 SNEGSKA (reference sequence). The CDR3 has 14 amino acids. The germline V and J ends were trimmed by 0 bases and 9 bases, with 12 bases remaining between them.

This clonotype has ten or more counts. The J gene is TRBJ2-3, the V gene TRBV3-1; perhaps TRBD1 as D (6 bases). Trimming shortened V by 3 bases and J by 6 bases, and 10 bases separated the two germline ends. Germline V lookup: CDR1 LGHDT, CDR2 YNNKEL (reference sequence). The CDR3 length is 13 residues. The CDR3 spells CASSQGAGDTQYF. CDR3 DNA: TGTGCCAGCAGCCAGGGGGCAGGGGATACGCAGTATTTT.

The CDR3 here is CASSLVASRGDTQYF. The CDR3 nucleotides are TGTGCCAGCAGCTTAGTAGCCTCGCGGGGGGATACGCAGTATTTT. The rearrangement joins TRBV7-2 to TRBJ2-3; TRBD2 matches 7 bases. CDR1 and CDR2 (germline): SGHTA, FQGNSA. Germline trimming cut 1 base from V and 6 bases from J; bases unmatched to any gene: 7. CDR3 length: 15 amino acids.